This is a list of T cell receptor beta chains from one sample in a study of response to subunit inactivated influenza vaccine. TCRdb passed the RT-PCR reads through MiXCR, listing each CDR3 protein once. The top ten hold roughly 11% of the sample, which has some 850,000 distinct CDR3 sequences, 15% to 20% seen once. The sequencing here drew on PBMCs from blood, taken 4 to 6 days after vaccination. These receptors originate from a man aged 45-60 years who received an inactivated influenza vaccine. CDR3s include the opening cysteine and the closing phenylalanine or tryptophan. D genes are given only for firm matches. Some rows mark clone size as missing; the rest say once, few, many or name a class of expanded clone.

J: TRBJ1-5
V: TRBV19
D: NA
size: NA
CDR3: CASSMGGSSQPQHF
DNA: TGTGCCAGTAGTATGGGAGGGAGCAGCCAGCCCCAGCATTTT

J: TRBJ2-3
V: TRBV20-1
D: NA
size: NA
CDR3: CSVPTEAGGDTQYF
DNA: TGCAGTGTTCCTACGGAGGCAGGAGGAGATACGCAGTATTTT

J: TRBJ2-5
V: TRBV25-1
D: NA
size: NA
CDR3: CASSEGGAQRRGQETQYF
DNA: TGTGCCAGCAGTGAAGGAGGGGCACAGAGAAGGGGCCAAGAGACCCAGTACTTC

J: TRBJ1-5
V: TRBV11-2
D: NA
size: NA
CDR3: CASSRPNQRVAGGPTGTQHF
DNA: TGTGCCAGCAGCCGGCCCAATCAGAGGGTGGCGGGAGGGCCGACGGGTACGCAGCATTTT

J: TRBJ2-1
V: TRBV5-1
D: TRBD1
size: few
CDR3: CASSLTGGNPGWDEQFF
DNA: TGCGCCAGCAGCTTGACAGGGGGCAACCCCGGATGGGATGAGCAGTTCTTC

J: TRBJ1-5
V: TRBV12-3/TRBV12-4
D: TRBD1
size: few
CDR3: CASSRRQGAPQPQHF
DNA: TGTGCCAGCAGTCGGAGACAGGGCGCGCCTCAGCCCCAGCATTTT

J: TRBJ2-1
V: TRBV28
D: NA
size: NA
CDR3: CASRGTTQGRPFSEQFF
DNA: TGTGCCAGCAGGGGCACAACCCAGGGCCGACCGTTCTCCGAGCAGTTCTTC

J: TRBJ2-7
V: TRBV29-1
D: TRBD1
size: many
CDR3: CSVRDRGVYEQYF
DNA: TGCAGCGTCCGGGACAGGGGAGTCTACGAGCAGTACTTC

J: TRBJ2-3
V: TRBV5-1
D: TRBD2
size: many
CDR3: CASSLTGLAGGSDTQYF
DNA: TGCGCCAGCAGCTTGACGGGACTAGCGGGAGGGTCAGATACGCAGTATTTT

J: TRBJ2-1
V: TRBV5-8
D: NA
size: NA
CDR3: CASSFRAPLTGGQFF
DNA: TGTGCCAGCAGCTTCCGGGCCCCCCTCACCGGGGGGCAGTTCTTC

J: TRBJ2-7
V: TRBV9
D: TRBD1
size: NA
CDR3: CASSVDSTGATYEQYF
DNA: TGTGCCAGCAGCGTAGACAGTACAGGGGCCACCTACGAGCAGTACTTC

J: TRBJ2-5
V: TRBV2
D: TRBD2
size: NA
CDR3: CASGGLAGDVETQYF
DNA: TGTGCCAGCGGAGGGCTAGCGGGAGATGTGGAGACCCAGTACTTC

J: TRBJ2-1
V: TRBV5-1
D: NA
size: few
CDR3: CASSLDSKNNYNEQFF
DNA: TGCGCCAGCAGCTTGGACTCCAAGAATAACTACAATGAGCAGTTCTTC

J: TRBJ1-3
V: TRBV11-1
D: TRBD1
size: NA
CDR3: CASSFGMTGPGNTIYF
DNA: TGTGCCAGCAGCTTTGGAATGACAGGGCCTGGAAACACCATATATTTT

J: TRBJ1-6
V: TRBV11-2
D: TRBD1
size: NA
CDR3: CASSEGGGYNSPLHF
DNA: TGTGCCAGCAGCGAAGGGGGCGGCTATAATTCACCCCTCCACTTT

J: TRBJ2-2
V: TRBV5-1
D: NA
size: few
CDR3: CASSLRARTGELFF
DNA: TGCGCCAGCAGCTTAAGGGCCAGGACCGGGGAGCTGTTTTTT

J: TRBJ1-5
V: TRBV20-1
D: TRBD1
size: NA
CDR3: CSATAWDRGNQPQHF
DNA: TGCAGTGCTACCGCGTGGGACAGGGGGAATCAGCCCCAGCATTTT

J: TRBJ2-4
V: TRBV2
D: TRBD1
size: few
CDR3: CASVGQGAAKNIQYF
DNA: TGTGCCAGCGTTGGACAGGGGGCAGCCAAAAACATTCAGTACTTC

J: TRBJ2-6
V: TRBV4-2
D: NA
size: NA
CDR3: CASSQDSANRGRANVLTF
DNA: TGTGCCAGCAGCCAAGATTCGGCTAATAGGGGCCGGGCCAACGTCCTGACTTTC

J: TRBJ2-7
V: TRBV6-5
D: TRBD2
size: NA
CDR3: CASSSGTSGIYEQYF
DNA: TGTGCCAGCAGTTCCGGGACTAGCGGGATCTACGAGCAGTACTTC

J: TRBJ2-1
V: TRBV4-3
D: TRBD2
size: many
CDR3: CASSQAVAGDSEQFF
DNA: TGCGCCAGCAGCCAAGCCGTAGCGGGAGATAGTGAGCAGTTCTTC

J: TRBJ2-7
V: TRBV20-1
D: TRBD2
size: NA
CDR3: CSASSSGGTYEQYF
DNA: TGCAGTGCTAGTTCTAGCGGGGGGACCTACGAGCAGTACTTC

J: TRBJ1-1
V: TRBV20-1
D: TRBD1
size: NA
CDR3: CSARRPTGYGAEAFF
DNA: TGCAGTGCTAGACGCCCGACAGGGTACGGCGCTGAAGCTTTCTTT

J: TRBJ2-1
V: TRBV28
D: TRBD2
size: few
CDR3: CASPAGWLAGRGDEQFF
DNA: TGTGCCAGCCCCGCCGGATGGCTAGCGGGAAGAGGCGATGAGCAGTTCTTC

J: TRBJ2-7
V: TRBV15
D: TRBD1
size: few
CDR3: CATSRDTGGYEQYF
DNA: TGTGCCACCAGCAGAGATACAGGGGGCTACGAGCAGTACTTC

J: TRBJ2-3
V: TRBV2
D: TRBD2
size: NA
CDR3: CASTGLSSTDTQYF
DNA: TGTGCCAGCACGGGACTATCCAGCACAGATACGCAGTATTTT

J: TRBJ1-6
V: TRBV7-2
D: TRBD1
size: NA
CDR3: CASSFTGTASSPLHF
DNA: TGTGCCAGCAGCTTTACCGGGACAGCAAGTTCACCCCTCCACTTT

J: TRBJ1-6
V: TRBV12-3/TRBV12-4
D: NA
size: many
CDR3: CASSSNSPLHF
DNA: TGTGCCAGCAGCTCCAATTCACCCCTCCACTTT

J: TRBJ2-7
V: TRBV6-2/TRBV6-3
D: NA
size: NA
CDR3: CASSYDPGRPYEQYF
DNA: TGTGCCAGCAGTTATGATCCGGGCCGACCCTACGAGCAGTACTTC

J: TRBJ2-1
V: TRBV11-3
D: NA
size: many
CDR3: CASSFGGHLLNEQFF
DNA: TGTGCCAGCAGCTTTGGGGGTCACCTACTCAATGAGCAGTTCTTC

J: TRBJ2-1
V: TRBV10-3
D: NA
size: few
CDR3: CAITQGGGSYNEQFF
DNA: TGTGCCATCACCCAGGGGGGGGGCTCCTACAATGAGCAGTTCTTC

J: TRBJ2-7
V: TRBV20-1
D: TRBD2
size: many
CDR3: CSASQAGGTYEQYF
DNA: TGCAGTGCCTCCCAAGCGGGGGGGACCTACGAGCAGTACTTC

J: TRBJ2-1
V: TRBV20-1
D: NA
size: few
CDR3: CSARDRRTNNEQFF
DNA: TGCAGTGCCAGGGATAGAAGGACTAACAATGAGCAGTTCTTC

J: TRBJ2-5
V: TRBV12-3/TRBV12-4
D: NA
size: few
CDR3: CASSRTGKETQYF
DNA: TGTGCCAGCAGCAGGACTGGGAAAGAGACCCAGTACTTC

J: TRBJ1-5
V: TRBV20-1
D: TRBD1
size: few
CDR3: CSARGQYSNQPQHF
DNA: TGCAGTGCTCGGGGACAGTATAGCAATCAGCCCCAGCATTTT

J: TRBJ2-7
V: TRBV7-6
D: TRBD1
size: NA
CDR3: CASSLAGQATYEQYF
DNA: TGTGCCAGCAGCTTAGCCGGACAGGCGACCTACGAGCAGTACTTC

J: TRBJ2-7
V: TRBV28
D: TRBD2
size: NA
CDR3: CASRGLAPTYEQYF
DNA: TGTGCCAGCAGGGGACTAGCACCGACCTACGAGCAGTACTTC

J: TRBJ2-7
V: TRBV7-2
D: NA
size: NA
CDR3: CASSLDRTRSLEQYF
DNA: TGTGCCAGCAGCTTAGACAGGACCAGATCCCTCGAGCAGTACTTC

J: TRBJ2-7
V: TRBV20-1
D: TRBD2
size: NA
CDR3: CSATRLAGTYEQYF
DNA: TGCAGTGCCACAAGACTAGCGGGAACCTACGAGCAGTACTTC

J: TRBJ2-5
V: TRBV4-1
D: NA
size: NA
CDR3: CASSQGKGPGETQYF
DNA: TGCGCCAGCAGCCAAGGGAAGGGGCCCGGAGAGACCCAGTACTTC

J: TRBJ2-7
V: TRBV29-1
D: TRBD2
size: many
CDR3: CSVGEGANYEQYF
DNA: TGCAGCGTGGGGGAGGGAGCGAACTACGAGCAGTACTTC